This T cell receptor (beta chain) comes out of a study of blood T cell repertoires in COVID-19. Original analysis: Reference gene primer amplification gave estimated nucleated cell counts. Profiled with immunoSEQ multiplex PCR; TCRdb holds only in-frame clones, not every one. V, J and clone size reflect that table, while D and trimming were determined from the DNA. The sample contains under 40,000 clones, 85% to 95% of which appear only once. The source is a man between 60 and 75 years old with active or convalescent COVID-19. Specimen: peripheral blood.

The CDR3 sequence is CASSSAREETQYF. The CDR3 DNA is TGTGCCAGCAGTTCTGCCAGGGAAGAGACCCAGTACTTC. This sequence joins TRBV27 and TRBJ2-5, with a weak D call TRBD1 (5 bases). Trimming removed 4 bases at V and 3 bases at J, with 9 bases between. The germline V gene has CDR1 MNHEY and CDR2 SMNVEV (reference sequence). The CDR3 loop spans 13 amino acids.